This T cell receptor (beta chain) was captured by sequencing in a study of OX40 agonist ivuxolimab in advanced cancers. Details on this clone: The antigen remains unidentified.

Study-level results: Among the least clonally expanded were partial responders at 0.1-3.0 mg/kg.

Measured with immunoSEQ multiplex PCR; TCRdb has only the in-frame clones, and not every one. The data hold 70,000 or so clones, with approximately 92% observed a single time. This sample comprised CD4+ or CD8+ T cells sorted from blood, obtained in a trial of the OX40 agonist ivuxolimab. The sequence derives from an adult with an advanced solid tumor such as melanoma, head and neck, liver or kidney cancer.

In DNA form, the CDR3 reads TGCGCCAGCAGCCAAGACGGGGACAGGGACTCCTATAATTCACCCCTCCACTTT. Translating gives CASSQDGDRDSYNSPLHF. V is TRBV4-1 and J is TRBJ1-6; TRBD1 aligns across 9 bases. From germline, CDR1 is MGHRA and CDR2 YSYEKL. This CDR3 region has 18 residues. J lost 0 bases, V lost 0 bases, and 3 bases had no gene match.